This T cell receptor beta chain is drawn from a study of CD8+ T cells in alopecia areata. The sequencing template was cDNA reverse transcribed from extracted RNA. Here immunoSEQ multiplex PCR was the method, and the copy in TCRdb shows in-frame clones only, minus some. The data contain about 69,000 clones, approximately 60% of them seen just once; the ten biggest clones take up more than 15%. Lesional scalp punch biopsies and peripheral blood were collected from alopecia areata patients. Sorted out of PBMCs were CD4+ T cells and CD8+ T cells. This clone was seen only once. At one of its ends the junction is not consistent with the germline gene, which may arise from a read error. Germline lookup yields CDR1 WSHSY and CDR2 SAAADI. This CDR3 contains 11 residues.

Sequenced material: CD8+ T cells sorted from blood, taken at week 0. The gene calls are TRBV10-2 and TRBJ2-7, with D unresolved. The sequence came from a human donor with alopecia areata. The CDR3 DNA sequence: TGCGCCAGCAGTGCGACCTACGAACAGTACTTC. This gives the protein CASSATYEQYF.